Following are 7 T cell receptor beta chains from one sample sequenced in a study of lung T cells in sarcoidosis with Löfgren's syndrome. TCRdb re-called the reads with MiXCR, one entry per CDR3 protein. The sample contains about 9,400 distinct CDR3 sequences, less than 20% of which appear only once. Input material: CD4+ T cells from bronchoalveolar lavage. These receptors originate from a human donor with sarcoidosis (Löfgren's syndrome or another form), or a control subject (not recorded which).

In its sample, this clonotype is large. The chain has TRBV7-8 and TRBJ2-1, with 11 bases identical to TRBD2. Germline-derived CDR1 and CDR2 are SGHVS and FQNEAQ. The junction had 8 bases not matched to a gene; V was cut back by 11 bases and J by 5 bases. CDR3 length: 14 residues. The CDR3 reads CAASWGLADNEQFF. Here the CDR3 DNA reads TGTGCCGCGAGCTGGGGACTAGCGGACAATGAGCAGTTCTTC.

This clonotype ranks as medium-sized. The J gene is TRBJ1-1, the V gene TRBV6-4; TRBD1 is a possible D gene (5 bases). This CDR3 has 12 residues. Between the trimmed V and J ends, which lost 9 bases and 0 bases, there was a span of 8 bases. Per germline, CDR1 MRHNA and CDR2 SNTAGT. The CDR3 DNA follows: TGTGCCAGTCGAGGGGTGAACACTGAAGCTTTCTTT. Its translation: CASRGVNTEAFF.

This clonotype has a count of ten or more. V usage is TRBV2 and J usage is TRBJ2-2, with 7 bases that match TRBD1. The J segment lost 4 bases and the V segment lost 7 bases, leaving 6 bases of the junction unmatched. There are 14 residues in the CDR3. Germline values: CDR1 SNHLY, CDR2 FYNNEI. CDR3 amino acids: CASKEQGPTGELFF. The CDR3 region has the DNA TGTGCCAGCAAGGAACAGGGGCCCACCGGGGAGCTGTTTTTT.

In its sample, this clonotype was seen many times. V usage is TRBV6-6 and J usage is TRBJ2-5; D might be TRBD2 (6 bases). This CDR3 has 15 amino acids. V was cut by 0 bases and J by 2 bases, with 10 bases left in between. Germline-derived CDR1 and CDR2 are MNHNY and SVGAGI (reference sequence). The CDR3 protein is CASSYSRGKQETQYF. The CDR3 DNA reads TGTGCCAGCAGTTACTCTCGGGGGAAACAAGAGACCCAGTACTTC.

This clonotype was seen at least ten times. The rearrangement uses TRBV3-1 and TRBJ2-4, with 8 nucleotides matching TRBD1. In germline, CDR1 is LGHDT, CDR2 YNNKEL (reference sequence). V was clipped by 4 bases and J by 1 base; unmatched bases: 3. CDR3 length: 15 residues. Here the CDR3 reads CASSRQGLAKNIQYF. CDR3 DNA sequence: TGTGCCAGCAGCCGACAGGGGTTGGCCAAAAACATTCAGTACTTC.

This clonotype was counted many times. This chain connects TRBV18 to TRBJ2-1, with 7 bases aligning to TRBD2. This CDR3 contains 15 residues. Germline CDR1 reads KGHSH; CDR2 reads LQKENI. V trimming: 3 bases; J trimming: 0 bases; junction bases outside the gene matches: 2. This chain's CDR3 is CASSPSGGSYNEQFF. CDR3 nucleotide sequence: TGTGCCAGCTCACCGTCGGGGGGCTCCTACAATGAGCAGTTCTTC.

This clonotype has ten or more counts. V gene TRBV19 combines with J gene TRBJ2-1; 14 bases agree with TRBD2. Germline lookup yields CDR1 LNHDA and CDR2 SQIVND (reference sequence). The CDR3 runs 17 residues. The V segment lost 6 bases and the J segment 8 bases; nucleotides outside the gene matches: 12. The CDR3 protein is CASRIRGTSGSVDEQFF. CDR3 in DNA: TGTGCCAGTAGAATACGTGGGACTAGCGGGAGTGTGGATGAGCAGTTCTTC.